This entry lists 19 T cell receptor beta chains sequenced from one sample in a study of blood T cell repertoires in COVID-19. Sequenced by immunoSEQ multiplex PCR; TCRdb stores in-frame clones only, minus some. The sample has roughly 190,000 clones; 88% are singletons. The specimen was peripheral blood. The receptors originated from a man aged 35-49 years with active or convalescent COVID-19.

The rearrangement links TRBV9 to TRBJ2-3; 9 bases are a match to TRBD2. CDR1 is SGDLS, CDR2 YYNGEE, per germline. The CDR3 is made up of 16 amino acids. With V trimmed by 0 bases and J by 3 bases, 5 bases remained unmatched. CDR3 coding DNA: TGTGCCAGCAGCGTAGTTGCGGGGGGGCTGACAGATACGCAGTATTTT. It codes for CASSVVAGGLTDTQYF.

The chain has TRBV20-1 and TRBJ2-5; TRBD1 is a possible D gene (5 bases). The germline V gene has CDR1 DFQATT and CDR2 SNEGSKA (reference sequence). V lost 8 bases and J 4 bases, leaving 11 bases between the germline ends. The CDR3 spans 11 residues. The CDR3 nucleotides are TGCAGTTTGGACATTGGAGAGACCCAGTACTTC. It codes for CSLDIGETQYF.

For this clone: This sample also contains other DNA sequences that code for the same CDR3. The gene calls are TRBV18 and TRBJ2-3, with 8 nucleotides matching TRBD1. V lost 3 bases to trimming and J lost 3 bases; unmatched junction nucleotides: 5. Germline V gives CDR1 KGHSH, CDR2 LQKENI. This CDR3 contains 15 residues. The DNA for the CDR3 is TGTGCCAGCTCACCGACAGGGGCCGGGACAGATACGCAGTATTTT. The encoded protein is CASSPTGAGTDTQYF.

The CDR3 DNA reads as TGTGCCAGCAGTTCCTCGGACAGAGAAAAACTGTTTTTT. Translating gives CASSSSDREKLFF. The V and J genes are TRBV28 and TRBJ1-4, with a possible D match to TRBD1 (6 bases). Germline V lookup: CDR1 MDHEN, CDR2 SYDVKM. V lost 4 bases and J lost 8, with 11 bases in between. The CDR3 contains 13 residues.

The gene calls are TRBV6-5 and TRBJ2-1; D might be TRBD2 (6 bases). Per germline, CDR1 MNHEY and CDR2 SVGAGI. This CDR3 region has 14 residues. Trimming took 6 bases from V and 4 from J, leaving 13 bases between them. CDR3 sequence: CASSSRERYNEQFF. CDR3 bases: TGTGCCAGCAGCTCCCGGGAGCGGTACAATGAGCAGTTCTTC.

The chain joins TRBV7-3 to TRBJ2-3, with a possible D match to TRBD2 (5 bases). Germline lookup yields CDR1 SGHTA and CDR2 FQGTGA. V gave up 3 bases and J gave up 2 bases, with 6 bases separating them. The CDR3 extends over 13 amino acids. The CDR3 loop is CASSFRDTDTQYF. The CDR3, as DNA: TGTGCCAGCAGCTTTCGGGACACAGATACGCAGTATTTT.

This sequence joins TRBV19 and TRBJ2-2; 9 nucleotides agree with TRBD2. Trimming cost V 3 bases and J 4 bases; bases outside gene matches: 6. The V gene's germline CDR1 is LNHDA and CDR2 SQIVND (reference sequence). CDR3 length: 16 residues. Here the CDR3 reads CASSIGRGGLTGELFF. The CDR3 DNA is TGTGCCAGTAGTATCGGGCGGGGGGGCCTCACCGGGGAGCTGTTTTTT.

This chain uses TRBV5-4 with TRBJ1-1, with 9 bases that match TRBD1. Germline V gene sequence: CDR1 SGHNT, CDR2 YYREEE (reference sequence). This CDR3 is 16 amino acids long. V shed 3 bases and J 0 bases; nucleotides not matched to a gene: 6. The CDR3 protein is CASSSGTGWMNTEAFF. The CDR3 nucleotides read TGTGCCAGCAGCTCTGGGACAGGGTGGATGAACACTGAAGCTTTCTTT.

The chain joins TRBV6-1 to TRBJ2-7; 14 nucleotides match TRBD2. Germline assignment: CDR1 MNHNS and CDR2 SASEGT. The CDR3 extends over 16 amino acids. Losses at the gene ends were 3 bases for V and 3 bases for J; bases not matched to a gene: 4. The CDR3 bases are TGTGCCAGCAGTGAGGGGACTAGCGGGAGTATCTACGAGCAGTACTTC. This gives the protein CASSEGTSGSIYEQYF.

In this sample, this clone turned up once. This chain connects TRBV7-2 to TRBJ2-2; D perhaps matches TRBD2 (7 bases). Trimming took off 0 bases at V and 6 bases at J, with 11 bases between the two ends. Germline loops: CDR1 SGHTA, CDR2 FQGNSA. The CDR3 is made up of 15 amino acids. CDR3 sequence reads: CASSLAGGPSGELFF. The DNA for the CDR3 is TGTGCCAGCAGCTTAGCGGGGGGGCCGTCCGGGGAGCTGTTTTTT. Full variable domain (remainder filled in from reference TRBV7-2 and TRBJ2-2): GAGVSQSPSNKVTEKGKDVELRCDPISGHTALYWYRQSLGQGLEFLIYFQGNSAPDKSGLPSDRFSAERTGGSVSTLTIQRTQQEDSAVYLCASSLAGGPSGELFFGEGSRLTVL.

This clone was counted a single time. V usage is TRBV19 and J usage is TRBJ2-1; TRBD2 aligns across 9 bases. Germline loops: CDR1 LNHDA, CDR2 SQIVND (reference sequence). The CDR3 totals 16 residues. V was clipped by 5 bases and J by 0 bases; unmatched bases: 5. This chain's CDR3 is CASSAGSGSSYNEQFF. The CDR3 nucleotides read TGTGCCAGTAGTGCCGGTAGCGGGAGCTCCTACAATGAGCAGTTCTTC.

V and J are TRBV7-9 and TRBJ1-3; no clear D gene. The CDR3 spans 12 residues. The V gene's germline CDR1 is SEHNR and CDR2 FQNEAQ (reference sequence). V was clipped by 5 bases and J by 3 bases, with 5 bases between them. The CDR3 here is CASSRNGNTIYF. The CDR3 coding sequence is TGTGCCAGCAGCCGTAATGGAAACACCATATATTTT.

V gene TRBV14 combines with J gene TRBJ1-1; a weak D match, TRBD1 (5 bases). The V and J ends lost 2 bases and 4 bases respectively, with 11 bases between them. The CDR3 has 14 residues. Per the germline V gene, CDR1 is SGHDN and CDR2 is FVKESK. CDR3 DNA sequence: TGTGCCAGCAGCCAAACAGGTTCCGGCACTGAAGCTTTCTTT. Amino acids: CASSQTGSGTEAFF.

The genes are TRBV29-1 and TRBJ2-7; TRBD1 aligns across 10 bases. After removal of 4 bases from V and 4 bases from J, the junction contained 1 base not matched to a gene. The CDR3 is 12 residues long. CDR1 and CDR2 from the germline V gene are SQVTM and ANQGSEA. DNA for the CDR3: TGCAGCGTTGGACAGGGGGCGTACGAGCAGTACTTC. Its translation is CSVGQGAYEQYF.

The chain links TRBV15 to TRBJ1-2, with 9 nucleotides matching TRBD1. CDR3 length: 17 amino acids. Trimming cost V 0 bases and J 3 bases; bases outside gene matches: 8. CDR1 is LNHNV, CDR2 YYDKDF, per germline (reference sequence). For the CDR3, the DNA is TGTGCCACCAGCAGAGATTTCGCGGGACAGGGTGACTATGGCTACACCTTC. It is translated as CATSRDFAGQGDYGYTF.

V is TRBV19 and J is TRBJ1-2; TRBD1 might be the D (5 bases). Germline V gene lookup returns CDR1 LNHDA and CDR2 SQIVND (reference sequence). The CDR3 sequence is 18 residues long. Trimming removed 6 bases at V and 2 bases at J, with 25 bases between. The CDR3 coding sequence is TGTGCCAGTAGCTCGGGGATTGGAGGGACGACAGCAAACTATGGCTACACCTTC. Protein product: CASSSGIGGTTANYGYTF.

V gene TRBV10-3 combines with J gene TRBJ2-1; 13 bases map to TRBD2. This CDR3 is 19 amino acids long. With V trimmed by 3 bases and J by 0 bases, 8 bases remained unmatched. Germline CDR1 ENHRY, CDR2 SYGVKD. The CDR3 region has the DNA TGTGCCATCAGTGACCGACTAGCGGGGGGCTTAAGCTCCTACAATGAGCAGTTCTTC. It translates to CAISDRLAGGLSSYNEQFF.

CDR3 region: CASSYSGTGRRNEQFF. CDR3 bases: TGTGCCAGCAGTTACTCCGGGACAGGGCGACGCAATGAGCAGTTCTTC. The rearrangement links TRBV6-6 to TRBJ2-1; 9 bases agree with TRBD1. CDR1 MNHNY and CDR2 SVGAGI come from the germline V gene (reference sequence). Unmatched junction bases numbered 6, after V lost 0 bases and J lost 6 bases. This CDR3 spans 16 amino acids.

V is TRBV5-1 and J is TRBJ2-7, with 9 bases matching TRBD1. Per germline, CDR1 SGHRS and CDR2 YFSETQ. This CDR3 spans 16 amino acids. V lost 5 bases to trimming and J lost 7 bases; unmatched junction nucleotides: 16. CDR3: CASRDSRGTGSWEQYF. The DNA for the CDR3 is TGCGCCAGCAGAGACTCCCGGGGGACAGGGTCTTGGGAGCAGTACTTC.